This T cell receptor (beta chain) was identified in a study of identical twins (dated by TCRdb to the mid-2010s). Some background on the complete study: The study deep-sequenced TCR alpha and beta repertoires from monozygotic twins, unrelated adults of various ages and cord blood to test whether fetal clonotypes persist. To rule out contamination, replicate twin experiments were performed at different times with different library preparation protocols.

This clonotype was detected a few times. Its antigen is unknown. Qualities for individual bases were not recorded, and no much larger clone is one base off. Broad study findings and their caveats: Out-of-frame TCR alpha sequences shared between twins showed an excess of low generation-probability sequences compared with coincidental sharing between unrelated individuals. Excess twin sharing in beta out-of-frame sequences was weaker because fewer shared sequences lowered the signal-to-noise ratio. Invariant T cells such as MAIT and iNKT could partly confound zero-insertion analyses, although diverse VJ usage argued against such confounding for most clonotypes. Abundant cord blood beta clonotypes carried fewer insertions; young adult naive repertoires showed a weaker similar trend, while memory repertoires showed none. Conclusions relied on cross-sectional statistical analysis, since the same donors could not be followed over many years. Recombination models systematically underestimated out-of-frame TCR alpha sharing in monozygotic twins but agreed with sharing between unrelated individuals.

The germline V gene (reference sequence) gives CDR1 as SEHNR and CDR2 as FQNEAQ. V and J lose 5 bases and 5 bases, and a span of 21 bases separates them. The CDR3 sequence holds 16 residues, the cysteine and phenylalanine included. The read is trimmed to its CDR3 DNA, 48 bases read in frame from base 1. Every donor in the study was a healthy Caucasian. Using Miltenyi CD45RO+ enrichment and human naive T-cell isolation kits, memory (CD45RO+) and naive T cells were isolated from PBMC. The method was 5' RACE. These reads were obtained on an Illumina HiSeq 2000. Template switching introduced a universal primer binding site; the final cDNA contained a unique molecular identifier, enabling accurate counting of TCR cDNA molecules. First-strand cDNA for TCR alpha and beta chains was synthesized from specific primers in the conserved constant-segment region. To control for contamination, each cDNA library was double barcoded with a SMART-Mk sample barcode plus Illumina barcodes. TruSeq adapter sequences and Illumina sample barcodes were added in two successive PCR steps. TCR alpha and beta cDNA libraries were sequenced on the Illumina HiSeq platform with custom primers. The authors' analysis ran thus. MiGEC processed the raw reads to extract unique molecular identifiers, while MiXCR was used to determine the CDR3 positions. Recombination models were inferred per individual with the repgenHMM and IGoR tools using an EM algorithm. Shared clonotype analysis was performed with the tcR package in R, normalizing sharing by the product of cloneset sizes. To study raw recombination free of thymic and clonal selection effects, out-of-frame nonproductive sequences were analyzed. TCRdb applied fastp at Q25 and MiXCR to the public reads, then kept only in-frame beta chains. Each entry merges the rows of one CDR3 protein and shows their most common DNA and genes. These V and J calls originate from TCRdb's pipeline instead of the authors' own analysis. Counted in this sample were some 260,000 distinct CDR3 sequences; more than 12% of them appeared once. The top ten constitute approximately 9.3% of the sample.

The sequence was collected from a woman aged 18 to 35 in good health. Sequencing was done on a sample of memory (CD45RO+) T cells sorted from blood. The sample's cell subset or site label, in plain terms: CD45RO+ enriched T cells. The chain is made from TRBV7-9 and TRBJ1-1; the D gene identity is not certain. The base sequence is TGTGCCAGCAGCCGATCCCGCGGTGAGTCGGGGACTGAAGCTTTCTTT. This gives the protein CASSRSRGESGTEAFF.